This T cell receptor beta chain was profiled in a study of control samples from healthy donors and cancer patients. Libraries were prepared by immunoSEQ multiplex PCR; TCRdb keeps only in-frame clonotypes and omits some of them. The sample comprises 150,000 or so clones, 85% to 95% of which are singletons, and 13% to 15% rests with the top ten. The CDR3 length is 14 residues. CDR1 and CDR2 (germline): LGHDT, YNNKEL (reference sequence). V was shortened by 0 bases and J by 3 bases, with 5 bases between the two germline ends. The chain employs TRBV3-1 (or the pseudogene TRBV3-2) and TRBJ2-2; D not resolved. Sample: PBMCs. The origin of this receptor is a man aged 55 to 70 with colorectal cancer. The chain's CDR3 is CASSQDLDTGELFF. Written as DNA, the CDR3 is TGTGCCAGCAGCCAAGATCTGGACACCGGGGAGCTGTTTTTT.